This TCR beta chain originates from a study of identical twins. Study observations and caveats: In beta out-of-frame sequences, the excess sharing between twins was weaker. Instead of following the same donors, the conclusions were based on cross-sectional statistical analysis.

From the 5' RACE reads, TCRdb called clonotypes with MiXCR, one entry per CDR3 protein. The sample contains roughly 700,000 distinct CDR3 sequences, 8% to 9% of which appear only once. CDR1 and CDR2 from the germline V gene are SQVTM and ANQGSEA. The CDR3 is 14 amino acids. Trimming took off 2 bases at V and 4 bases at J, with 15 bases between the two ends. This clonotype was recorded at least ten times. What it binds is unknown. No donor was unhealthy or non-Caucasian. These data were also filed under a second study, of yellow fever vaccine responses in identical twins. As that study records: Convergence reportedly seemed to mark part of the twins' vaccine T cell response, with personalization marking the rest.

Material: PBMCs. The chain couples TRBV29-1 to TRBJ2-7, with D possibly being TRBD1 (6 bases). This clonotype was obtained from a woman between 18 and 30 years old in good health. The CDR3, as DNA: TGCAGCGTTGAATCGGCAGGGGCAGGTTACGAGCAGTACTTC. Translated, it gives CSVESAGAGYEQYF.